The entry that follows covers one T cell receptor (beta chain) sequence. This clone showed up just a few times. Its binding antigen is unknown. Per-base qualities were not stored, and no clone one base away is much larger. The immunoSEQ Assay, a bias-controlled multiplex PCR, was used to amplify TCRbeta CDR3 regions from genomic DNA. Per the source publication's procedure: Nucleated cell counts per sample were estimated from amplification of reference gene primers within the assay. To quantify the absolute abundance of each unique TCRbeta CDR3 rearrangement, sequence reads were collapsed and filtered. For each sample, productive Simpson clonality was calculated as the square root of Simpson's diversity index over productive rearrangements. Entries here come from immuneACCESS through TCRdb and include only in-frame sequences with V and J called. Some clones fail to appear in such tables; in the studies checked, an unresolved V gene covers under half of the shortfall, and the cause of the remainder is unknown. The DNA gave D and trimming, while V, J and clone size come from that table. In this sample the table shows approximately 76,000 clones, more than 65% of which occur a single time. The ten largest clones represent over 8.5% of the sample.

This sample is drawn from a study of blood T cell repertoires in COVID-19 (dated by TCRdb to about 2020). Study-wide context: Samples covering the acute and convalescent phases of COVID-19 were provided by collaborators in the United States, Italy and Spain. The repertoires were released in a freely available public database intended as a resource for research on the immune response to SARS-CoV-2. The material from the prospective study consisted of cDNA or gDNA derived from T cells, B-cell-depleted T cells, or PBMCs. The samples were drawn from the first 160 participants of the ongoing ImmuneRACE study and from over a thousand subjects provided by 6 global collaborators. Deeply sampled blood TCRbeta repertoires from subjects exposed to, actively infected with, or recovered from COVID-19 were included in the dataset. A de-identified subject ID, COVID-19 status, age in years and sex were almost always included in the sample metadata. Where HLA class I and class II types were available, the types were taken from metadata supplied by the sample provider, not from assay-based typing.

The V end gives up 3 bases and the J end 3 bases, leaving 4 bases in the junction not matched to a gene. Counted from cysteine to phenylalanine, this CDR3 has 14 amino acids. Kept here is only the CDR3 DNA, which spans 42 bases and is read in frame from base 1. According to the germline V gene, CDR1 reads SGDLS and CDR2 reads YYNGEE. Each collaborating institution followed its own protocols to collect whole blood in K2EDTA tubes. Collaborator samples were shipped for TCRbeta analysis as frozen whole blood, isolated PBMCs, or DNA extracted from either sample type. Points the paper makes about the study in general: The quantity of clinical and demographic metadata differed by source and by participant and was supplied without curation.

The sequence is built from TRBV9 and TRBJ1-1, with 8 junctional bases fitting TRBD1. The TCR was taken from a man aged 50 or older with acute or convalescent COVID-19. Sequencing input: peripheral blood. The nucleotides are TGTGCCAGCAGCGCGACAGGGGAGGACACTGAAGCTTTCTTT. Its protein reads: CASSATGEDTEAFF.